One sample yielded the 29 T cell receptor beta chains listed below, sequenced in a study of blood T cell repertoires in COVID-19. Sequencing used immunoSEQ multiplex PCR; TCRdb keeps in-frame clones, though not all of them. The sample gives 210,000 or so clones, roughly 90% of which show up once; 1.5% to 2% is in the top ten. The sequencing sample was made of peripheral blood. These receptors were taken from a man in his forties with active or convalescent COVID-19.

Here the CDR3 reads CASSSWTGIPQHF. CDR3 nucleotides: TGTGCCAGCTCCAGTTGGACAGGGATACCCCAGCATTTT. The chain uses TRBV28 and TRBJ1-5, with 8 nucleotides matching TRBD1. Germline V gene lookup returns CDR1 MDHEN and CDR2 SYDVKM. The CDR3 length is 13 residues. The ends lost 8 bases at V and 10 bases at J; junction bases unmatched: 10.

V gene TRBV18 combines with J gene TRBJ1-3; no definite D call. The germline V and J ends were trimmed by 2 bases and 0 bases, with 17 bases remaining between them. CDR3 length: 18 residues. The germline V gene encodes CDR1 KGHSH and CDR2 LQKENI. In DNA, the CDR3 is TGTGCCAGCTCACCATGGAGAGGTCCTCAGAGCTCTGGAAACACCATATATTTT. It encodes CASSPWRGPQSSGNTIYF.

The genes are TRBV5-5 and TRBJ1-2; D is undetermined. The CDR3 runs to 15 residues. Per germline, CDR1 SGHKS and CDR2 YYEKEE (reference sequence). Trimming pared 0 bases from V and 3 bases from J, leaving 12 bases between. The CDR3 sequence is CASSLAGSEDYGYTF. DNA of the CDR3: TGTGCCAGCAGCTTGGCCGGGAGTGAGGACTATGGCTACACCTTC.

V and J are TRBV27 and TRBJ1-2; D is ambiguous. The CDR3 extends over 17 amino acids. Trimming took off 0 bases at V and 1 base at J, with 15 bases between the two ends. Looked up from germline, CDR1 is MNHEY and CDR2 is SMNVEV (reference sequence). The CDR3 DNA is TGTGCCAGCAGTTTATCGGTCCACGCCGAGGGTAACTATGGCTACACCTTC. Translated, it gives CASSLSVHAEGNYGYTF.

The rearrangement uses TRBV7-3 and TRBJ2-7, with 9 bases matching TRBD1. The CDR3 is 14 amino acids. With 5 bases clipped from V and 3 bases from J, the junction kept 5 bases outside the gene matches. CDR1 SGHTA and CDR2 FQGTGA come from the germline V gene. The CDR3 coding sequence is TGTGCCAGCAGCCCCTTGACAGGGGGCTACGAGCAGTACTTC. Residues: CASSPLTGGYEQYF.

The chain couples TRBV7-2 to TRBJ2-7; TRBD2 aligns across 9 bases. J was trimmed by 7 bases and V by 3 bases; bases with no gene match: 13. The CDR3 runs to 16 residues. Germline CDR1 SGHTA, CDR2 FQGNSA. The CDR3 DNA reads TGTGCCAGCAGCTTGACCCCGGCGGGAGGGCCGAGAGAGCAGTACTTC. Protein product: CASSLTPAGGPREQYF.

The gene calls are TRBV2 and TRBJ1-5, with TRBD1 identical over 9 bases. The germline V gene encodes CDR1 SNHLY and CDR2 FYNNEI. This CDR3 contains 14 residues. The ends lost 7 bases at V and 5 bases at J; junction bases unmatched: 6. The CDR3 nucleotides read TGTGCCAGCAAGGATTGGACAGGGGATCAGCCCCAGCATTTT. It encodes CASKDWTGDQPQHF.

The V and J genes are TRBV7-9 and TRBJ2-5; no clear D gene. Germline V gene data show CDR1 as SEHNR and CDR2 as FQNEAQ (reference sequence). V lost 4 bases and J lost 2, with 20 bases in between. The CDR3 is 17 amino acids. The CDR3 sequence is CASSWRLAVALQETQYF. CDR3 nucleotide sequence: TGTGCCAGCAGCTGGCGGCTGGCGGTCGCCTTACAAGAGACCCAGTACTTC.

This clone was picked up a small number of times. The genes are TRBV19 and TRBJ1-3; 7 bases are shared with TRBD1. CDR1 is LNHDA, CDR2 SQIVND, per germline (reference sequence). CDR3 length: 19 residues. The junction had 17 bases not matched to a gene; V was cut back by 4 bases and J by 2 bases. In DNA, the CDR3 is TGTGCCAGTAGTAACCGGGACAGCCGTAACTCAGCTCCTGGAAACACCATATATTTT. Residues: CASSNRDSRNSAPGNTIYF.

This chain's CDR3 is CASNGLTGLNTEAFF. The CDR3 DNA sequence: TGTGCCAGCAATGGTTTGACAGGTTTGAACACTGAAGCTTTCTTT. The rearrangement uses TRBV28 and TRBJ1-1; TRBD1 is a possible D gene (6 bases). The CDR3 has 15 residues. The germline CDR1 and CDR2 sequences are MDHEN and SYDVKM. V was clipped by 7 bases and J by 0 bases, with 15 bases between them. Drawing the rest from reference TRBV28 and TRBJ1-1, the complete variable domain is DVKVTQSSRYLVKRTGEKVFLECVQDMDHENMFWYRQDPGLGLRLIYFSYDVKMKEKGDIPEGYSVSREKKERFSLILESASTNQTSMYLCASNGLTGLNTEAFFGQGTRLTVV.

This chain joins TRBV12-3 or TRBV12-4 and TRBJ1-5; D might be TRBD1 (5 bases). V lost 5 bases to trimming and J lost 7 bases, with 12 bases between them. The CDR3 runs 13 residues. Here the CDR3 DNA reads TGTGCCAGCAGTCAGGGTAACGGACAGCCCCAGCATTTT. Translation gives CASSQGNGQPQHF.

The chain uses TRBV7-9 and TRBJ2-7; no definite D call. V was pared by 8 bases and J by 0 bases, with 11 bases between. The CDR3 has 13 amino acids. Germline-derived CDR1 and CDR2 are SEHNR and FQNEAQ (reference sequence). The CDR3 protein is CASRRDTSYEQYF. Here the CDR3 DNA reads TGTGCCAGCCGCAGAGACACCTCCTACGAGCAGTACTTC.

The chain combines TRBV3-1 (or the pseudogene TRBV3-2) with TRBJ1-1; D might be TRBD1 (5 bases). This CDR3 has 17 amino acids. CDR1 LGHDT and CDR2 YNNKEL come from the germline V gene (reference sequence). Trimming took 0 bases from V and 5 from J, leaving 19 bases between them. The CDR3 loop is CASSQDLGRGWVTEAFF. The CDR3 DNA reads TGTGCCAGCAGCCAAGATCTGGGGCGAGGATGGGTTACTGAAGCTTTCTTT.

The chain is built from TRBV27 and TRBJ2-1, with D possibly being TRBD2 (6 bases). The germline CDR1 and CDR2 sequences are MNHEY and SMNVEV (reference sequence). The length of the CDR3 is 15 residues. The V gene lost 8 bases and the J gene lost 7 bases, with 21 bases spanning the gap. CDR3 amino acids: CASQFDPEGWNEQFF. The CDR3 DNA is TGTGCCAGCCAGTTCGATCCGGAGGGATGGAATGAGCAGTTCTTC.

This clone has a handful of counts. The chain has TRBV7-9 and TRBJ2-5, with a possible D match to TRBD2 (5 bases). CDR1 is SEHNR, CDR2 FQNEAQ, per germline (reference sequence). V lost 2 bases and J 2 bases, leaving 9 bases between the germline ends. The CDR3 is 14 amino acids. The CDR3 here is CASSLRTDQETQYF. The CDR3 DNA sequence: TGTGCCAGCAGCTTAAGGACTGATCAAGAGACCCAGTACTTC.

The chain joins TRBV25-1 to TRBJ1-5; a weak D match, TRBD1 (5 bases). The CDR3 is made up of 15 amino acids. Trimming stripped 1 base from V and 5 bases from J, with 12 bases between. Germline-derived CDR1 and CDR2 are MGHDK and SYGVNS. CDR3 sequence: CASSEFEGADQPQHF. The CDR3 DNA is TGTGCCAGCAGTGAATTTGAAGGGGCGGATCAGCCCCAGCATTTT.

This chain uses TRBV28 with TRBJ2-3; D unresolved. This CDR3 is 13 amino acids long. V dropped 4 bases and J dropped 0 bases, with 5 bases sitting between them. CDR1 is MDHEN and CDR2 is SYDVKM in the germline V gene. The CDR3 DNA reads TGTGCCAGCAGTTCCTCTAGCACAGATACGCAGTATTTT. Translated: CASSSSSTDTQYF.

The chain employs TRBV12-3 or TRBV12-4 and TRBJ1-1, with no clear D. Trimming pared 6 bases from V and 1 base from J, leaving 9 bases between. CDR3 length: 13 amino acids. The CDR3 spells CASRFTGNTEAFF. Here the CDR3 DNA reads TGTGCCAGCAGGTTTACTGGGAACACTGAAGCTTTCTTT.

The chain combines TRBV7-9 with TRBJ2-7; D gene uncertain. The V end was cut by 5 bases, the J end by 3 bases, with 11 bases between. Germline-derived CDR1 and CDR2 are SEHNR and FQNEAQ (reference sequence). The CDR3 spans 13 residues. The CDR3 region has the DNA TGTGCCAGCAGCCAAGCCCCCTACTACGAGCAGTACTTC. This translates into CASSQAPYYEQYF.

The sample holds a few counts of this clone. This chain links TRBV6-5 with TRBJ1-1; perhaps TRBD1 as D (6 bases). The ends were cut back, 6 bases at V and 0 bases at J, with 11 bases in the middle. The CDR3 contains 14 residues. The V gene's germline CDR1 is MNHEY and CDR2 SVGAGI. The CDR3 DNA sequence: TGTGCCAGCAGCCACAGGGACCTGAACACTGAAGCTTTCTTT. As protein: CASSHRDLNTEAFF.

The count of this clone is one. The chain combines TRBV7-3 with TRBJ2-7, with 8 bases identical to TRBD1. J lost 7 bases, V lost 5 bases, and 7 bases had no gene match. CDR3 length: 13 residues. Germline V CDR1 and CDR2: SGHTA, FQGTGA. CDR3 residues: CASSPGGFNEQYF. The CDR3 DNA sequence: TGTGCCAGCAGCCCAGGGGGCTTCAATGAGCAGTACTTC.

The chain combines TRBV28 with TRBJ1-2; possibly TRBD1 for D (6 bases). Trimming took 10 bases from V and 4 from J, leaving 19 bases between them. The CDR3 totals 14 residues. Germline V gene sequence: CDR1 MDHEN, CDR2 SYDVKM. The CDR3: CATRAGQGSYGYTF. DNA for the CDR3: TGTGCCACGCGGGCCGGCCAGGGGTCCTATGGCTACACCTTC.

The J gene is TRBJ2-2, the V gene TRBV7-3, with 11 nucleotides matching TRBD1. The junction had 6 bases not matched to a gene; V was cut back by 5 bases and J by 7 bases. CDR1 is SGHTA and CDR2 is FQGTGA in the germline V gene. The CDR3 has 15 residues. The CDR3: CASSAMGTGGGELFF. DNA for the CDR3: TGTGCCAGCAGCGCGATGGGGACAGGGGGCGGGGAGCTGTTTTTT. The full variable domain, in which reference TRBV7-3 and TRBJ2-2 provide the parts outside the CDR3, is GAGVSQTPSNKVTEKGKYVELRCDPISGHTALYWYRQSLGQGPEFLIYFQGTGAADDSGLPNDRFFAVRPEGSVSTLKIQRTERGDSAVYLCASSAMGTGGGELFFGEGSRLTVL.

This clone has a single count. The gene calls are TRBV10-1 and TRBJ1-5, with D perhaps matching TRBD1 (6 bases). Trimming pared 6 bases from V and 0 bases from J, leaving 21 bases between. From germline, CDR1 is WNHNN and CDR2 SYGVQD (reference sequence). This CDR3 comprises 18 residues. CDR3 in amino acids: CASRQGPSLTYSNQPQHF. The CDR3 coding sequence is TGCGCCAGCAGACAGGGTCCCTCACTGACTTATAGCAATCAGCCCCAGCATTTT.

V usage is TRBV12-3 or TRBV12-4 and J usage is TRBJ2-3, with D possibly matching TRBD2 (5 bases). The V gene lost 5 bases and the J gene lost 6 bases, with 12 bases spanning the gap. This CDR3 contains 13 residues. CDR3 region: CASSPRTGDTQYF. The CDR3 DNA sequence: TGTGCCAGCAGTCCTCGGACTGGCGATACGCAGTATTTT.

This clone is a singleton in its sample. The rearrangement uses TRBV5-1 and TRBJ1-1, with 8 bases lining up with TRBD1. The CDR3 has 14 residues. The trim removed 2 bases at V and 4 bases at J, leaving 4 bases unmatched. From germline, CDR1 is SGHRS and CDR2 YFSETQ. CDR3 residues: CASSFQGAGTEAFF. Here the CDR3 DNA reads TGCGCCAGCAGCTTTCAGGGGGCTGGCACTGAAGCTTTCTTT.

The genes are TRBV28 and TRBJ2-5, with 7 bases that match TRBD2. This CDR3 contains 16 residues. Germline values: CDR1 MDHEN, CDR2 SYDVKM. V was clipped by 3 bases and J by 3 bases; unmatched bases: 10. CDR3 loop: CASSFGSSGVKETQYF. Here the CDR3 DNA reads TGTGCCAGCAGTTTTGGATCCAGCGGGGTTAAAGAGACCCAGTACTTC. Based on the CDR3 plus reference TRBV28 and TRBJ2-5, the full variable domain is DVKVTQSSRYLVKRTGEKVFLECVQDMDHENMFWYRQDPGLGLRLIYFSYDVKMKEKGDIPEGYSVSREKKERFSLILESASTNQTSMYLCASSFGSSGVKETQYFGPGTRLLVL.

The table lists this clone with a few counts. V and J are TRBV5-1 and TRBJ2-2, with 9 bases matching TRBD2. Germline values: CDR1 SGHRS, CDR2 YFSETQ. V trimming: 2 bases; J trimming: 3 bases; junction bases outside the gene matches: 5. The CDR3 totals 16 residues. In nucleotides, the CDR3 is TGCGCCAGCAGCTTCCTGACTAGCGGAGACACCGGGGAGCTGTTTTTT. Its translation is CASSFLTSGDTGELFF. Drawing the rest from reference TRBV5-1 and TRBJ2-2, the complete variable domain is KAGVTQTPRYLIKTRGQQVTLSCSPISGHRSVSWYQQTPGQGLQFLFEYFSETQRNKGNFPGRFSGRQFSNSRSEMNVSTLELGDSALYLCASSFLTSGDTGELFFGEGSRLTVL.

The chain uses TRBV29-1 and TRBJ1-4, with D tentatively TRBD1 (5 bases). The germline V gene encodes CDR1 SQVTM and CDR2 ANQGSEA. This CDR3 is built from 13 residues. Trimming took 4 bases from V and 6 from J, leaving 12 bases between them. CDR3 protein: CSVGTQRDEKLFF. In DNA form, the CDR3 reads TGCAGCGTTGGGACACAAAGGGATGAAAAACTGTTTTTT. The whole variable domain, remainder taken from reference TRBV29-1 and TRBJ1-4, is SAVISQKPSRDICQRGTSLTIQCQVDSQVTMMFWYRQQPGQSLTLIATANQGSEATYESGFVIDKFPISRPNLTFSTLTVSNMSPEDSSIYLCSVGTQRDEKLFFGSGTQLSVL.